In this sample, the clone carrying this T cell receptor (beta chain) turned up many times. Its antigen is still unknown. Germline CDR1 and CDR2: SGDLS and YYNGEE. The CDR3 length is 17 residues. J was trimmed by 9 bases and V by 3 bases; bases with no gene match: 16. The sample is drawn from a study of CD8 T cells in ankylosing spondylitis. Using quantitative 5'-RACE with molecular barcodes, the authors made TCR beta libraries. MiXCR, applied by TCRdb to the 5' RACE reads, yields one record per CDR3 protein. The sample lists a few hundred thousand distinct CDR3 sequences, about 10% seen once, with less than 7% in the top ten. Notes on the study in general: A motif in TCR beta, a set of eight or nine highly homologous variants, appeared characteristic of ankylosing spondylitis blood. CD8+ disease-linked clones were present at relatively low frequencies in blood.

The chain is built from TRBV9 and TRBJ2-1; 9 bases match TRBD1. This TCR came from a male donor with ankylosing spondylitis or in good health (not recorded which). Sample: blood, either unsorted or a sorted T cell fraction (not recorded which). The DNA for the CDR3 is TGTGCCAGCAGCGCACGACCAACCGGGACAGGGATGGGTGAGCAGTTCTTC. Its translation is CASSARPTGTGMGEQFF.